The 16 T cell receptor beta chains below all came from one sample that was sequenced in a study of T cells in Graves' hyperthyroidism and ophthalmopathy. Using RNA transcripts as the source, TCR beta CDR3 regions were amplified. A first-round RT-PCR of the TCR CDR3 used the HTBI primer set. TCRdb fed the multiplex PCR reads into MiXCR, producing one record per CDR3 protein. The sample holds approximately 520,000 distinct CDR3 sequences; less than 25% are singletons and the top ten take around 27%. Sample: blood. The receptors shown here come from a young man with Graves' hyperthyroidism.

This clonotype was seen ten or more times. The rearrangement links TRBV2 to TRBJ1-1; 10 bases are shared with TRBD1. V dropped 8 bases and J dropped 6; count of bases not matched to a gene: 12. CDR3 length: 15 residues. CDR1 and CDR2 from the germline V gene are SNHLY and FYNNEI. CDR3 coding DNA: TGTGCCAGCGCCGCTGGGGGACAGGGGAAGCCTGAAGCTTTCTTT. This translates into CASAAGGQGKPEAFF. The complete variable domain, with remaining parts taken from reference TRBV2 and TRBJ1-1, reads EPEVTQTPSHQVTQMGQEVILRCVPISNHLYFYWYRQILGQKVEFLVSFYNNEISEKSEIFDDQFSVERPDGSNFTLKIRSTKLEDSAMYFCASAAGGQGKPEAFFGQGTRLTVV.

This clonotype was counted many times. The chain has TRBV28 and TRBJ1-2; D not resolved. Between the trimmed V and J ends, which lost 6 bases and 1 base, there was a span of 12 bases. This CDR3 is built from 14 residues. CDR1 is MDHEN, CDR2 SYDVKM, per germline. The CDR3: CASRKVFRNYGYTF. The CDR3, as DNA: TGTGCCAGCAGAAAAGTTTTCCGTAACTATGGCTACACCTTC.

A few counts support this clonotype. This chain connects TRBV19 to TRBJ2-5, with TRBD2 matching over 8 bases. V dropped 3 bases and J dropped 4; count of bases not matched to a gene: 4. CDR1 is LNHDA, CDR2 SQIVND, per germline (reference sequence). This CDR3 region has 14 residues. The CDR3 region is CASSIGLAGETQYF. The CDR3 DNA follows: TGTGCCAGTAGTATTGGGCTAGCGGGAGAGACCCAGTACTTC.

In this sample, this clonotype turned up many times. This rearrangement joins TRBV6-1 to TRBJ2-2; D gene ambiguous. Germline assignment: CDR1 MNHNS and CDR2 SASEGT. The germline V and J ends were trimmed by 2 bases and 1 base, with 5 bases remaining between them. This CDR3 spans 14 amino acids. The CDR3 loop is CASSELQNTGELFF. Here the CDR3 DNA reads TGTGCCAGCAGTGAACTCCAGAACACCGGGGAGCTGTTTTTT.

This clonotype appeared a few times. The chain uses TRBV5-1 and TRBJ2-7; D might be TRBD2 (6 bases). This CDR3 comprises 15 residues. Trimming took 1 base from V and 0 from J, leaving 11 bases between them. Germline V gene sequence: CDR1 SGHRS, CDR2 YFSETQ. Here the CDR3 DNA reads TGCGCCAGCAGCTTGATACCGGGGGACTCCTACGAGCAGTACTTC. It encodes CASSLIPGDSYEQYF.

V usage is TRBV28 and J usage is TRBJ1-2; D unresolved. CDR3 length: 14 residues. V was shortened by 6 bases and J by 4 bases, with 15 bases between the two germline ends. CDR1 is MDHEN and CDR2 is SYDVKM in the germline V gene. The CDR3 loop is CASSSFGPSYGYTF. For the CDR3, the DNA is TGTGCCAGCAGCTCGTTCGGACCGAGCTATGGCTACACCTTC.

Remarks on this clonotype: Just one base apart from a much larger clone, this may be a read error. This CDR3 is missing its conserved last phenylalanine or tryptophan, likely due to a read error. The chain combines TRBV4-2 with TRBJ1-1; 8 bases are a match to TRBD1. With V trimmed by 1 base and J by 6 bases, 10 bases remained unmatched. This CDR3 contains 16 residues. Germline V gives CDR1 LGHNA, CDR2 YNFKEQ. The CDR3: CASSQVGQGAVSEAFC. In DNA, the CDR3 is TGTGCCAGCAGCCAAGTCGGGCAGGGGGCGGTTTCTGAAGCTTTCTGT.

The chain recombines TRBV28 with TRBJ1-1; no definite D call. The CDR3 covers 13 residues. CDR1 and CDR2 from the germline V gene are MDHEN and SYDVKM. V was pared by 8 bases and J by 0 bases, with 10 bases between. CDR3 in DNA: TGTGCCAGCGCATTACTTATGAACACTGAAGCTTTCTTT. This translates into CASALLMNTEAFF.

This clonotype was detected ten times or more. The chain links TRBV6-1 to TRBJ1-1; TRBD1 aligns across 8 bases. Germline V lookup: CDR1 MNHNS, CDR2 SASEGT. The CDR3 spans 15 residues. The V gene end was trimmed by 6 bases and the J gene end by 4 bases; junction bases not matched to a gene: 10. In DNA form, the CDR3 reads TGTGCCAGCAGCCGCAGGACAGGGAGTGGCACTGAAGCTTTCTTT. It codes for CASSRRTGSGTEAFF.

This clonotype was picked up a small number of times. The chain carries TRBV2 and TRBJ2-2; 8 bases are a match to TRBD2. CDR3 size: 16 residues. Germline V gene sequence: CDR1 SNHLY, CDR2 FYNNEI. V trimming: 4 bases; J trimming: 4 bases; junction bases outside the gene matches: 8. CDR3 in DNA: TGTGCCAGCAGTGTCGAAGCGGGGGCCTTCACCGGGGAGCTGTTTTTT. The encoded protein is CASSVEAGAFTGELFF.

In its sample, this clonotype was seen a few times. The genes are TRBV2 and TRBJ2-5; no clear D gene. V shed 7 bases and J shed 2 bases, with 8 bases lying between them. The CDR3 loop spans 12 amino acids. Germline CDR1 is SNHLY and CDR2 is FYNNEI. CDR3 bases: TGTGCCAGCAAACCGCCGCAAGAGACCCAGTACTTC. Translation gives CASKPPQETQYF.

This chain connects TRBV29-1 to TRBJ1-1; a possible D gene is TRBD1 (6 bases). Per germline, CDR1 SQVTM and CDR2 ANQGSEA. The CDR3 loop spans 13 amino acids. Trimming pared 7 bases from V and 0 bases from J, leaving 12 bases between. The CDR3 DNA reads TGCAGCGGCACGACAGGCATGAACACTGAAGCTTTCTTT. Amino acids: CSGTTGMNTEAFF.

This clonotype came up a few times. Being one base from a much bigger clone, this may be a read error. The chain recombines TRBV20-1 with TRBJ2-2; D tentatively fits TRBD1 or TRBD2 (5 bases each). Germline V gene lookup returns CDR1 DFQATT and CDR2 SNEGSKA (reference sequence). CDR3 size: 14 residues. DNA for the CDR3: TGCAGTGCTAGAAGTGGGGCGAACACCGGGGAGCTGTGTTTT. Its protein product is CSARSGANTGELCF.

Only a few counts were recorded for this clonotype. V and J are TRBV5-1 and TRBJ1-1, with D possibly TRBD1 on 6 matching bases. The CDR3 consists of 14 residues. Deletions cut 1 base from V and 4 bases from J, with 11 bases between. From germline, CDR1 is SGHRS and CDR2 YFSETQ. This CDR3 reads CASSLMGGSTEAFF. The CDR3 nucleotides read TGCGCCAGCAGCTTGATGGGGGGCAGCACTGAAGCTTTCTTT.

This clonotype was seen a handful of times. The chain recombines TRBV6-2 or TRBV6-3 with TRBJ2-7, with D maybe TRBD1 (5 bases). Trimming took 6 bases from V and 4 from J, leaving 19 bases between them. Germline lookup yields CDR1 MNHEY and CDR2 SVGEGT. The CDR3 sequence is 15 residues long. The CDR3 loop reads CASSQQRGGNYEQYF. As DNA, the CDR3 is TGTGCCAGCAGCCAACAAAGGGGTGGTAATTACGAGCAGTACTTC.

This chain joins TRBV28 and TRBJ1-1, with D tentatively TRBD1 (5 bases). Germline V gene lookup returns CDR1 MDHEN and CDR2 SYDVKM. CDR3 size: 14 residues. The V end lost 6 bases, the J end lost 5 bases, and 16 bases lay between the germline ends. In DNA, the CDR3 is TGTGCCAGCAGCTTAGCGCGGGGGTGGACTGAAGCTTTCTTT. Translation: CASSLARGWTEAFF.